These 23 T cell receptor beta chains came from one sample sequenced in a study of control samples from healthy donors and cancer patients. Assay used: immunoSEQ multiplex PCR; TCRdb lists only in-frame clones, some missing. This sample yields 120,000 or so clones, of which about 90% are seen a single time; 2.9% belongs to the top ten. The sequenced sample consisted of blood. These receptors were taken from a man aged 55-75 years in good health.

The chain couples TRBV6-6 to TRBJ1-1, with 7 positions matching TRBD1. Germline V gives CDR1 MNHNY, CDR2 SVGAGI (reference sequence). The CDR3 runs to 14 residues. The junction had 10 bases not matched to a gene; V was cut back by 8 bases and J by 4 bases. CDR3 nucleotide sequence: TGTGCCAGCCTTAAACGACAGGGCGGCACTGAAGCTTTCTTT. Translating gives CASLKRQGGTEAFF.

The J gene is TRBJ2-5, the V gene TRBV15, with 8 bases matching TRBD2. Trimming removed 0 bases from V and 5 bases from J; junction bases left unmatched: 8. This CDR3 has 16 amino acids. CDR1 LNHNV and CDR2 YYDKDF come from the germline V gene (reference sequence). CDR3 nucleotides: TGTGCCACCAGCAGAGATACCGGGGGGGCCTCCGAGACCCAGTACTTC. Protein sequence: CATSRDTGGASETQYF.

V is TRBV15 and J is TRBJ2-2; unclear D gene. The CDR3 loop spans 15 amino acids. V was shortened by 0 bases and J by 0 bases, with 5 bases between the two germline ends. Germline CDR1 LNHNV, CDR2 YYDKDF (reference sequence). The CDR3 nucleotides are TGTGCCACCAGCAGAGAAGGGACGAACACCGGGGAGCTGTTTTTT. It encodes CATSREGTNTGELFF. Looking up the rest from reference TRBV15 and TRBJ2-2 gives the full variable domain: DAMVIQNPRYQVTQFGKPVTLSCSQTLNHNVMYWYQQKSSQAPKLLFHYYDKDFNNEADTPDNFQSRRPNTSFCFLDIRSPGLGDTAMYLCATSREGTNTGELFFGEGSRLTVL.

This clone was picked up a small number of times. The chain is built from TRBV15 and TRBJ1-2, with a possible D match to TRBD1 (5 bases). With 1 base removed from V and 8 bases from J, the gap between germline ends came to 11 bases. The CDR3 has 13 residues. The germline CDR1 and CDR2 sequences are LNHNV and YYDKDF (reference sequence). CDR3 nucleotide sequence: TGTGCCACCAGCAGAGGAGGGGCTGTCGGCTACACCTTC. Translated: CATSRGGAVGYTF.

The chain carries TRBV30 and TRBJ1-2, with D perhaps TRBD1 (5 bases). In germline, CDR1 is GTSNPN, CDR2 SVGIG (reference sequence). CDR3 length equals 15 residues. Trimming removed 2 bases at V and 1 base at J, with 14 bases between. The CDR3 sequence is CAWSKLGHINYGYTF. In DNA, the CDR3 is TGTGCCTGGAGTAAATTGGGGCACATTAACTATGGCTACACCTTC.

The chain uses TRBV19 and TRBJ2-2; 11 bases are shared with TRBD2. Germline CDR1 and CDR2: LNHDA and SQIVND (reference sequence). This CDR3 is built from 16 residues. Trimming at V came to 5 bases and at J to 4 bases, leaving 6 bases not matched to a gene. DNA for the CDR3: TGTGCCAGTAGTGTGACTAGCGGGGCGATCACCGGGGAGCTGTTTTTT. As protein: CASSVTSGAITGELFF.

The rearrangement joins TRBV30 to TRBJ1-3; TRBD1 matches 7 bases. V was clipped by 3 bases and J by 9 bases; unmatched bases: 26. Germline-derived CDR1 and CDR2 are GTSNPN and SVGIG (reference sequence). This CDR3 is built from 19 residues. CDR3 in DNA: TGTGCCTGGAGCGCACCCGACAGGGTACAGGAGGGGGTTTGGGTCACCATATATTTT. Translated: CAWSAPDRVQEGVWVTIYF.

The CDR3 DNA is TGTGCCAGCAGTTACGGGACAGGCACGAAACTGTTTTTT. Amino acids: CASSYGTGTKLFF. This sequence joins TRBV6-2 or TRBV6-3 and TRBJ1-4; 8 nucleotides match TRBD1. V was pared by 2 bases and J by 11 bases, with 4 bases of the junction left unmatched. The CDR3 contains 13 residues. From germline, CDR1 is MNHEY and CDR2 SVGEGT.

This clone was seen a handful of times. In nucleotides, the CDR3 is TGTGCCACCAGGGACAGGGGTTTCGGGGATCAGCCCCAGCATTTT. Translating it yields CATRDRGFGDQPQHF. The chain couples TRBV19 to TRBJ1-5; TRBD1 matches 10 bases. CDR1 and CDR2 from the germline V gene are LNHDA and SQIVND (reference sequence). The CDR3 extends over 15 amino acids. The ends lost 10 bases at V and 5 bases at J; junction bases unmatched: 11.

The chain links TRBV27 to TRBJ2-5, with 7 bases lining up with TRBD2. Germline V CDR1 and CDR2: MNHEY, SMNVEV (reference sequence). Trimming removed 2 bases from V and 5 bases from J; junction bases left unmatched: 5. The CDR3 is 14 amino acids. Here the CDR3 reads CASSLAGVGETQYF. The CDR3 DNA follows: TGTGCCAGCAGTTTAGCGGGGGTCGGTGAGACCCAGTACTTC.

CDR3 sequence (DNA): TGTGCCAGCAGTGAAGGCGATCGGGGAAGCCCAATCTACGAGCAGTACTTC. This codes for CASSEGDRGSPIYEQYF. The gene calls are TRBV2 and TRBJ2-7, with D perhaps matching TRBD2 (5 bases). The CDR3 is 17 amino acids. Deletions cut 1 base from V and 3 bases from J, with 19 bases between. Germline loops: CDR1 SNHLY, CDR2 FYNNEI.

This chain uses TRBV6-2 or TRBV6-3 with TRBJ1-1, with D possibly being TRBD1 (6 bases). The CDR3 consists of 17 residues. CDR1 and CDR2 (germline): MNHEY, SVGEGT. Trimming shortened V by 2 bases and J by 0 bases, and 16 bases separated the two germline ends. The CDR3 DNA sequence: TGTGCCAGCAGTTACCCGGCCAGGGGTGTTCTGAACACTGAAGCTTTCTTT. This gives the protein CASSYPARGVLNTEAFF.

The rearrangement uses TRBV12-3 or TRBV12-4 and TRBJ1-1; unclear D gene. The germline V and J ends were trimmed by 7 bases and 5 bases, with 14 bases remaining between them. CDR3 length: 13 residues. CDR3: CASTPKSGTEAFF. CDR3 DNA sequence: TGTGCCAGCACTCCAAAATCGGGGACTGAAGCTTTCTTT.

In the case of this clone: A junction boundary mismatches the germline segment, possibly from a read error. The rearrangement links TRBV7-7 to TRBJ2-2; D is unresolved. Germline loops: CDR1 SSHAT, CDR2 FNYEAQ (reference sequence). The CDR3 totals 16 residues. CDR3 coding DNA: TGTGCTAGCAGCTCACAGACCTCCTCGGGCACCGGGGAGCTGTTTTTT. It yields the protein CASSSQTSSGTGELFF.

The rearrangement links TRBV5-1 to TRBJ2-3; TRBD2 aligns across 8 bases. Looked up from germline, CDR1 is SGHRS and CDR2 is YFSETQ. V was clipped by 1 base and J by 4 bases; unmatched bases: 14. The CDR3 totals 18 residues. CDR3 bases: TGCGCCAGCAGCTTGTTCTCCCCTACTAGCGGAATCGCAGATACGCAGTATTTT. It yields the protein CASSLFSPTSGIADTQYF.

This clone has only a few counts. This chain links TRBV7-2 with TRBJ1-5, with a tentative D call TRBD1 (5 bases). Germline values: CDR1 SGHTA, CDR2 FQGNSA. With 2 bases removed from V and 2 bases from J, the gap between germline ends came to 16 bases. This CDR3 contains 17 residues. This CDR3 is CASSLSMGTFGNQPQHF. CDR3 nucleotides: TGTGCCAGCAGCTTAAGTATGGGGACCTTTGGCAATCAGCCCCAGCATTTT.

This sequence joins TRBV6-4 and TRBJ1-5; TRBD1 agrees at 11 bases. With 6 bases clipped from V and 1 base from J, the junction kept 8 bases outside the gene matches. The CDR3 has 17 residues. Germline assignment: CDR1 MRHNA and CDR2 SNTAGT. The CDR3 spells CASSRTGGSSSNQPQHF. The CDR3 DNA reads as TGTGCCAGCAGCAGGACAGGGGGCTCGTCGAGCAATCAGCCCCAGCATTTT.

The chain carries TRBV6-1 and TRBJ1-1; D is unresolved. Trimming cost V 2 bases and J 4 bases, with 11 bases left between them. Germline V gives CDR1 MNHNS, CDR2 SASEGT. CDR3 length: 14 amino acids. The CDR3 nucleotides read TGTGCCAGCAGTGAAATGGAGATAGGCACTGAAGCTTTCTTT. Translation: CASSEMEIGTEAFF.

J is TRBJ1-2 and V is TRBV6-4; weak D call: TRBD1 (6 bases). Trimming took 9 bases from V and 4 from J, leaving 18 bases between them. Germline values: CDR1 MRHNA, CDR2 SNTAGT. This CDR3 is 14 amino acids long. CDR3 sequence (DNA): TGTGCCAGACCCCCGGGACAAAGCCTCTATGGCTACACCTTC. Protein sequence: CARPPGQSLYGYTF.

The CDR3 region is CASSPQDTQYF. CDR3 DNA sequence: TGTGCCAGCAGCCCGCAAGATACGCAGTATTTT. The chain couples TRBV11-2 to TRBJ2-3; D is unresolved. Trimming removed 5 bases at V and 5 bases at J, with 5 bases between. Germline CDR1 is SGHAT and CDR2 is FQNNGV. This CDR3 is 11 amino acids long.

The chain employs TRBV6-5 and TRBJ1-1, with a possible D match to TRBD1 (6 bases). Germline CDR1 MNHEY, CDR2 SVGAGI. V was clipped by 5 bases and J by 1 base, with 8 bases between them. The CDR3 contains 13 residues. The CDR3 DNA reads TGTGCCAGCAGTCGACAGGCGAACACTGAAGCTTTCTTT. Residues: CASSRQANTEAFF.

The rearrangement uses TRBV4-1 and TRBJ2-5; D ambiguous. The germline V and J ends were trimmed by 4 bases and 0 bases, with 6 bases remaining between them. CDR3 length equals 13 residues. The V gene's germline CDR1 is MGHRA and CDR2 YSYEKL. The CDR3 nucleotides read TGCGCCAGCAGCCTGGGGTACCAAGAGACCCAGTACTTC. Translation: CASSLGYQETQYF.

This clone was observed a single time. The chain has TRBV11-3 and TRBJ2-7; D may be TRBD1 or TRBD2 (5 bases each). The germline gives CDR1 SGHNT, CDR2 YENEEA. The germline V and J ends were trimmed by 0 bases and 6 bases, with 12 bases remaining between them. This CDR3 contains 14 residues. The CDR3 DNA is TGTGCCAGCAGCTTAGAATCCAGGGACGCCGAGCAGTACTTC. Translation gives CASSLESRDAEQYF.